This T cell receptor (beta chain) emerged from a study of T cells in Graves' hyperthyroidism and ophthalmopathy. For the diagnoses, clinical symptoms, serum thyroxine and TRAb, thyroid ultrasound and orbital computed tomography were used. It was RNA transcripts that yielded the amplified TCR beta CDR3 regions. Researchers ran a first-round RT-PCR on the TCR CDR3 using the HTBI primer set. TCRdb re-called the multiplex PCR reads with MiXCR, one entry per CDR3 protein. The sample holds hundreds of thousands of distinct CDR3 sequences, approximately 15% seen once. Between the trimmed V and J ends, which lost 0 bases and 7 bases, there was a span of 16 bases. The CDR3 is 16 residues long. Germline V gene sequence: CDR1 MGHRA, CDR2 YSYEKL. Findings and caveats of the study: Most thyroid-expanded clonotypes above 0.001 were also found in blood. Ophthalmopathy and stable hyperthyroidism were told apart by a 13 V-J model.

To note about this clonotype: The antigen remains unidentified.

This chain connects TRBV4-1 to TRBJ2-1; D not certain. This receptor was identified in a woman between 18 and 29 years old with Graves' hyperthyroidism. The specimen was blood. DNA for the CDR3: TGCGCCAGCAGCCAAGAAGGAGCGCGTGTGGGGAATGAGCAGTTCTTC. Translation: CASSQEGARVGNEQFF.